The next 12 T cell receptor beta chains were all read from a single sample in a study of prognosis after radiotherapy for stage I lung cancer. Researchers used two-round multiplex PCR to amplify TCR beta CDR3 starting from genomic DNA. The use of primers specific to each TRBV and TRBJ gene characterized first-round PCR. TCRdb processed the multiplex PCR reads anew with MiXCR; each CDR3 protein has one entry. The table includes approximately 26,000 distinct CDR3 sequences, about two fifths detected once. The material sequenced was PBMCs, taken before or after stereotactic body radiation therapy (not recorded which). The receptors were gathered from a donor over 45 with non-small cell lung cancer.

This clonotype has ten or more counts. The chain carries TRBV5-1 and TRBJ2-5; 9 nucleotides align to TRBD1. The CDR3 is 15 amino acids. CDR1 SGHRS and CDR2 YFSETQ come from the germline V gene. Trimming cost V 3 bases and J 6 bases; bases outside gene matches: 9. The CDR3 protein is CASSWTEGQGQTQYF. The DNA of the CDR3 is TGCGCCAGCAGCTGGACAGAGGGACAGGGCCAGACCCAGTACTTC.

The rearrangement links TRBV27 to TRBJ2-1; tentatively, D is TRBD1 (6 bases). The CDR3 runs to 15 residues. Per germline, CDR1 MNHEY and CDR2 SMNVEV (reference sequence). V shed 3 bases and J shed 8 bases, with 17 bases lying between them. CDR3 protein: CASSFYARQVHEQFF. CDR3 DNA sequence: TGTGCCAGCAGTTTCTACGCCCGACAGGTCCATGAGCAGTTCTTC.

The CDR3: CATSVRWSPDTQYF. CDR3 sequence (DNA): TGTGCCACCAGTGTTCGGTGGAGCCCAGATACGCAGTATTTT. V is TRBV24-1 and J is TRBJ2-3; D remains ambiguous. The germline V gene encodes CDR1 KGHDR and CDR2 SFDVKD. The V and J ends lost 5 bases and 4 bases respectively, with 12 bases between them. The CDR3 extends over 14 amino acids.

This clonotype was recorded only once. V is TRBV27 and J is TRBJ2-2, with a tentative D call TRBD2 (6 bases). Germline CDR1 and CDR2: MNHEY and SMNVEV (reference sequence). V was shortened by 2 bases and J by 1 base, with 8 bases between the two germline ends. The CDR3 sequence is 15 residues long. CDR3 nucleotides: TGTGCCAGCAGTTTAAACGGGAGGAACACCGGGGAGCTGTTTTTT. It specifies CASSLNGRNTGELFF.

There are many counts of this clonotype. CDR3 amino acids: CSVFSSGSSYNEQFF. The CDR3 bases are TGCAGCGTGTTTTCTAGCGGGAGCTCCTACAATGAGCAGTTCTTC. The chain combines TRBV29-1 with TRBJ2-1, with 10 bases aligning to TRBD2. CDR1 and CDR2 from the germline V gene are SQVTM and ANQGSEA. The CDR3 sequence is 15 residues long. Trimming cost V 6 bases and J 0 bases; bases outside gene matches: 5.

On this clonotype: With a far larger clone one base away, a read error is the likely cause. The rearrangement uses TRBV6-9 and TRBJ2-1, with 11 bases matching TRBD2. The CDR3 covers 16 residues. The V gene's germline CDR1 is MNHGY and CDR2 SVAAGI. CDR3 sequence: CACSYSLAGGLDEQFF. The CDR3 coding sequence is TGTGCCTGCAGTTACTCTTTAGCGGGAGGGCTCGATGAGCAGTTCTTC.

V is TRBV6-1 and J is TRBJ1-2; possible D gene TRBD1, 6 bases. V was shortened by 7 bases and J by 6 bases, with 21 bases between the two germline ends. The germline V gene has CDR1 MNHNS and CDR2 SASEGT. The CDR3 covers 15 residues. The CDR3 is CASTPPGERVHGYTF. The CDR3 nucleotides read TGTGCCAGCACCCCCCCAGGGGAAAGGGTACATGGCTACACCTTC.

This chain uses TRBV12-3 or TRBV12-4 with TRBJ2-1; D is unclear. Trimming shortened V by 5 bases and J by 9 bases, and 11 bases separated the two germline ends. The CDR3 extends over 12 amino acids. CDR3: CASSLLVGEQFF. In nucleotides, the CDR3 is TGTGCCAGCAGTCTACTCGTAGGTGAGCAGTTCTTC.

V is TRBV7-3 and J is TRBJ2-1; 9 bases are a match to TRBD2. This CDR3 has 16 amino acids. Per germline, CDR1 SGHTA and CDR2 FQGTGA. J gave up 2 bases and V 5 bases, and 7 bases lay outside the gene matches. Here the CDR3 reads CASSEPGLATYNEQFF. The CDR3, as DNA: TGTGCCAGCAGCGAGCCGGGACTAGCAACCTACAATGAGCAGTTCTTC.

The chain's CDR3 is CASRGSGANVLTF. CDR3 nucleotide sequence: TGTGCCAGCAGGGGATCTGGGGCCAACGTCCTGACTTTC. The J gene is TRBJ2-6, the V gene TRBV27; D is undetermined. This CDR3 is built from 13 residues. Between the trimmed V and J ends, which lost 6 bases and 1 base, there was a span of 4 bases. Germline-derived CDR1 and CDR2 are MNHEY and SMNVEV (reference sequence). Together with reference TRBV27 and TRBJ2-6, the CDR3 gives the full variable domain: EAQVTQNPRYLITVTGKKLTVTCSQNMNHEYMSWYRQDPGLGLRQIYYSMNVEVTDKGDVPEGYKVSRKEKRNFPLILESPSPNQTSLYFCASRGSGANVLTFGAGSRLTVL.

This clonotype was detected ten times or more. No conserved phenylalanine or tryptophan is present at the end of the CDR3, so a read error is the likely explanation. This chain connects TRBV12-3 or TRBV12-4 to TRBJ2-2; TRBD1 aligns across 10 bases. The J segment lost 2 bases and the V segment lost 4 bases, leaving 10 bases of the junction unmatched. The CDR3 is 18 residues long. CDR3 sequence reads: CASSSGKGDRGNTGELFS. The DNA for the CDR3 is TGTGCCAGCAGTTCAGGCAAAGGGGACAGGGGTAACACCGGGGAGCTGTTTTCT.

This clonotype is categorized as medium-sized. The rearrangement joins TRBV11-3 to TRBJ2-7; 8 nucleotides align to TRBD1. Germline CDR1 SGHNT, CDR2 YENEEA. There are 14 residues in the CDR3. The V segment lost 5 bases and the J segment 5 bases; nucleotides outside the gene matches: 8. CDR3 nucleotide sequence: TGTGCCAGCAGCGCGACAGGGGCCTTGGACGAGCAGTACTTC. Amino acids: CASSATGALDEQYF.